This T cell receptor (beta chain) was obtained from a study of T-cell reconstitution after alpha-beta-depleted transplantation in children. Preparing the TCRbeta library involved the use of unique molecular identifiers. One entry per CDR3 protein results from TCRdb running MiXCR on the PCR reads. This table has just under 550,000 distinct CDR3 sequences, about a sixth appearing once. The V and J ends lost 2 bases and 4 bases respectively, with 7 bases between them. Germline assignment: CDR1 SGHRS and CDR2 YFSETQ. The CDR3 covers 12 residues. This clonotype has ten or more counts. Sequenced material: PBMCs from the stem cell graft donor, taken from the stem cell graft. The clonotype comes from a human donor who donated a stem cell graft to a child with acute lymphoblastic leukemia. This chain joins TRBV5-1 and TRBJ2-7, with D unresolved. The CDR3 spells CASSFVGYEQYF. DNA of the CDR3: TGCGCCAGCAGCTTCGTAGGGTACGAGCAGTACTTC.